Below, one TCR beta chain is given with its context. Assay: immunoSEQ multiplex PCR; the TCRdb copy retains only in-frame clones and omits some. The profile shows about 220,000 clones, 75% to 90% of them singletons. This entry is derived from a study of blood T cell repertoires in COVID-19. The CDR3 loop spans 15 amino acids. With 2 bases clipped from V and 6 bases from J, the junction kept 5 bases outside the gene matches. Germline CDR1 reads MDHEN; CDR2 reads SYDVKM. The rearrangement uses TRBV28 and TRBJ2-1; 9 positions match TRBD2. The sequenced sample consisted of PBMCs or T cells enriched from blood (not recorded which). The TCR originated in a woman aged 18-35 years in a cohort exposed to, infected with or recovered from COVID-19 (not recorded which). The CDR3, as DNA: TGTGCCAGCAGTTTAAGCGGGGGGCCCGGCAATGAGCAGTTCTTC. It specifies CASSLSGGPGNEQFF.